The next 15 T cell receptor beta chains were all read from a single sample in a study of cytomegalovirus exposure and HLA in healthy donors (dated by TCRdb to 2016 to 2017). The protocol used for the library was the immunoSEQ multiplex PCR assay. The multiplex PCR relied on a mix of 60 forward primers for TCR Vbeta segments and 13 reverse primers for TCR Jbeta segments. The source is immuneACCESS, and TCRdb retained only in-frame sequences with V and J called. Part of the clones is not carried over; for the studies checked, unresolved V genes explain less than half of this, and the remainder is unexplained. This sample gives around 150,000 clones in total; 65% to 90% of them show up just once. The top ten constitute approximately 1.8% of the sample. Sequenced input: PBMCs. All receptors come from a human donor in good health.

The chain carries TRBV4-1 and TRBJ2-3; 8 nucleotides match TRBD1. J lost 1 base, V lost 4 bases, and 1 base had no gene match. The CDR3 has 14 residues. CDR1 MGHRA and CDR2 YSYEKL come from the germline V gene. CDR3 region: CASSPGGGTDTQYF. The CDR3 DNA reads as TGCGCCAGCAGCCCAGGGGGCGGCACAGATACGCAGTATTTT.

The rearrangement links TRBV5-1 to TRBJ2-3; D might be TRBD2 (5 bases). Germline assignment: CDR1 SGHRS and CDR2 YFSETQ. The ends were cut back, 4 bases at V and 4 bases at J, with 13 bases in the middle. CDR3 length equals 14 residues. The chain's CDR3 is CASSDQRRSDTQYF. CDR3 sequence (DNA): TGCGCCAGCAGCGACCAGAGGAGGTCAGATACGCAGTATTTT.

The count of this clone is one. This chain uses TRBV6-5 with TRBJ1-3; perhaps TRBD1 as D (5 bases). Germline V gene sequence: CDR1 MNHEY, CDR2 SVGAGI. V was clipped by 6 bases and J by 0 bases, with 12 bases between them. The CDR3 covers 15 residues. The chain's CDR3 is CASRPRVNSGNTIYF. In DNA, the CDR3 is TGTGCCAGCAGACCCAGGGTGAACTCTGGAAACACCATATATTTT.

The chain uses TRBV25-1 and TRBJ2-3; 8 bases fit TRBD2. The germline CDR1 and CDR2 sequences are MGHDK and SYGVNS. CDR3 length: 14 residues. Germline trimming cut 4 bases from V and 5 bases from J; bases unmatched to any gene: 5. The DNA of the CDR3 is TGTGCCAGCAGTGTGACTAGCGAAGGAGATACGCAGTATTTT. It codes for CASSVTSEGDTQYF.

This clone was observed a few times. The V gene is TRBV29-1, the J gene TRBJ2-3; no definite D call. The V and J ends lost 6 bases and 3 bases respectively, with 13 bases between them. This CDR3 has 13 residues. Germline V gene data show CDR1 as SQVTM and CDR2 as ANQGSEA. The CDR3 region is CSVRHPGTDTQYF. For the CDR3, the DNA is TGCAGCGTCCGACACCCTGGGACAGATACGCAGTATTTT.

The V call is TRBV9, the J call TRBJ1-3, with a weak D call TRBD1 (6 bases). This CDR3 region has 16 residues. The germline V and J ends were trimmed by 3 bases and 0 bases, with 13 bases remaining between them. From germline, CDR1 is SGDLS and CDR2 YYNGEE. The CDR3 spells CASSGWDKNSGNTIYF. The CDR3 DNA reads TGTGCCAGCAGCGGGTGGGACAAGAACTCTGGAAACACCATATATTTT.

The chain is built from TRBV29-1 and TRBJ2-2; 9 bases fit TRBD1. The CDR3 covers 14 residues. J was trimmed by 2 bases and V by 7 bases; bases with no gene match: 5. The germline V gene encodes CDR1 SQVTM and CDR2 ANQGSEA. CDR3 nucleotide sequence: TGCAGCGGGCGACAGGGGGATAACACCGGGGAGCTGTTTTTT. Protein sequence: CSGRQGDNTGELFF.

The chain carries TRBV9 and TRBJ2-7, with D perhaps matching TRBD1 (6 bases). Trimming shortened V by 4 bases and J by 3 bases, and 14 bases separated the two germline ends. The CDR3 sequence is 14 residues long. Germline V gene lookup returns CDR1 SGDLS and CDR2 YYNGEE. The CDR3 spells CASSPAGVSYEQYF. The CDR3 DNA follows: TGTGCCAGCAGCCCTGCAGGGGTTAGCTACGAGCAGTACTTC.

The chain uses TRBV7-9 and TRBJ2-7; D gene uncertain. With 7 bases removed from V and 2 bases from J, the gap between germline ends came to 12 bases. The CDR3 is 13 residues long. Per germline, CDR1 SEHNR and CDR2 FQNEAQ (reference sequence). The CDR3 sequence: CASTRRSTYEQYF. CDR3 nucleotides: TGTGCCAGCACTCGCAGGTCGACCTACGAGCAGTACTTC.

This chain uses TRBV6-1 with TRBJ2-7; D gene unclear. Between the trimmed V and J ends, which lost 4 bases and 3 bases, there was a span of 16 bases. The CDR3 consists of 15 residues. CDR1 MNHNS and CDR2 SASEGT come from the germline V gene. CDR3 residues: CASSVGQLMGYEQYF. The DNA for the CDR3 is TGTGCCAGCAGTGTTGGGCAGCTTATGGGCTACGAGCAGTACTTC.

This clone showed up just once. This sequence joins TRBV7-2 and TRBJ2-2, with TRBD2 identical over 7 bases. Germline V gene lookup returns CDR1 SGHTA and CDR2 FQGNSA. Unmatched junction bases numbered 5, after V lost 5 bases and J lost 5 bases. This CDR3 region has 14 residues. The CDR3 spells CASSPPRGTGELFF. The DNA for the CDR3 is TGTGCCAGCAGCCCCCCGCGGGGGACCGGGGAGCTGTTTTTT.

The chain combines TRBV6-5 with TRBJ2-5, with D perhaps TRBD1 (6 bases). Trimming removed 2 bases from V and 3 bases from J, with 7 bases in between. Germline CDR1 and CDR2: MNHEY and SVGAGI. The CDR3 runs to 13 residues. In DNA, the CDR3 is TGTGCCAGCAGTTACGGACAGAAAGAGACCCAGTACTTC. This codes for CASSYGQKETQYF.

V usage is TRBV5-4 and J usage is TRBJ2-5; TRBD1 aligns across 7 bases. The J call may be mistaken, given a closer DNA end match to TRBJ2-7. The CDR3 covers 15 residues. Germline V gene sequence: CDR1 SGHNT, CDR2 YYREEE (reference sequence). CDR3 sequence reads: CASSLAGTDMGEQYF. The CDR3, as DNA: TGTGCCAGCAGCTTGGCGGGGACAGACATGGGCGAGCAGTACTTC.

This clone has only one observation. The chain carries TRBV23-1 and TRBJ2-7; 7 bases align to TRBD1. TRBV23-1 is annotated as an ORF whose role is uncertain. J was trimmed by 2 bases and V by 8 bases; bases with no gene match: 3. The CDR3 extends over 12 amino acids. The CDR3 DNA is TGCGCCAGCGCCCAGGGGGCCTACGAGCAGTACTTC. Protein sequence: CASAQGAYEQYF.

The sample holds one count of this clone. CDR3 coding DNA: TGTGCCAGTAGTATAGAAGGAGGATCAGGAAATCAGCCCCAGCATTTT. This codes for CASSIEGGSGNQPQHF. This rearrangement joins TRBV19 to TRBJ1-5; D is undetermined. The CDR3 is 16 amino acids. V was trimmed by 0 bases and J by 4 bases, leaving 13 bases between them. Germline V CDR1 and CDR2: LNHDA, SQIVND (reference sequence).